A single sample is the source of the 20 T cell receptor beta chains below, sequenced in a study of CD8+CD57+ T cells in acquired aplastic anemia. Selection for sequencing was limited to patients who had shown CD8+CD57+ cell expansion by flow cytometry. Genomic DNA served as template for TCR beta VDJ and CDR3 profiling. Each CDR3 protein gets one entry after TCRdb re-called the reads with MiXCR. The table records 120,000 or so distinct CDR3 sequences, 55% to 70% of them present only once. Sequences were obtained from sorted CD4+, CD8+, or CD8+CD57+ T cells (not recorded which) from PBMCs. These receptors were taken from a human donor with aplastic anemia.

In nucleotides, the CDR3 is TGTGCCACCGCAGGGGGGTACAATGAGCAGTTCTTC. Translated: CATAGGYNEQFF. The rearrangement links TRBV24-1 to TRBJ2-1; the D gene is possibly TRBD1 (7 bases). With 9 bases removed from V and 4 bases from J, the gap between germline ends came to 9 bases. Germline assignment: CDR1 KGHDR and CDR2 SFDVKD. The CDR3 consists of 12 residues.

A few counts support this clonotype. The V gene is TRBV7-8, the J gene TRBJ1-4; a weak D match, TRBD1 (5 bases). The germline gives CDR1 SGHVS, CDR2 FQNEAQ. The CDR3 is 14 residues long. The V gene lost 5 bases and the J gene lost 5 bases, with 12 bases spanning the gap. The CDR3 here is CASSQGLPNEKLFF. The CDR3 bases are TGTGCCAGCAGCCAGGGACTGCCGAATGAAAAACTGTTTTTT.

The rearrangement uses TRBV14 and TRBJ1-5; D remains unclear. Germline assignment: CDR1 SGHDN and CDR2 FVKESK. The V end was cut by 3 bases, the J end by 0 bases, with 9 bases between. The CDR3 is made up of 15 amino acids. CDR3 sequence: CASSQGSYSNQPQHF. Written as DNA, the CDR3 is TGTGCCAGCAGCCAGGGCAGTTATAGCAATCAGCCCCAGCATTTT.

The rearrangement links TRBV7-3 to TRBJ2-1, with D hard to call. The germline V and J ends were trimmed by 11 bases and 12 bases, with 14 bases remaining between them. The germline CDR1 and CDR2 sequences are SGHTA and FQGTGA. This CDR3 comprises 10 residues. The DNA of the CDR3 is TGTGCCGCGCCTCTTTTGAGGCAGTTCTTC. This gives the protein CAAPLLRQFF.

The V and J genes are TRBV2 and TRBJ2-5, with unresolved D. V was trimmed by 6 bases and J by 7 bases, leaving 15 bases between them. The length of the CDR3 is 13 residues. Germline V lookup: CDR1 SNHLY, CDR2 FYNNEI. The CDR3 nucleotides read TGTGCCAGCAGGGACCTCGACGTGAGGACCCAGTACTTC. Encoded protein: CASRDLDVRTQYF.

This clonotype was counted many times. The rearrangement links TRBV15 to TRBJ1-4, with a tentative D call TRBD1 (6 bases). The CDR3 contains 15 residues. V lost 0 bases and J lost 7, with 12 bases in between. The germline CDR1 and CDR2 sequences are LNHNV and YYDKDF (reference sequence). This CDR3 reads CATSRDSGTPEKLFF. The CDR3 DNA sequence: TGTGCCACCAGCAGAGATTCGGGGACACCTGAAAAACTGTTTTTT.

Turning to this clonotype: This may arise from a read error, as a much more abundant clone is one base away. This chain joins TRBV14 and TRBJ2-1; D uncertain. This CDR3 has 15 amino acids. Germline CDR1 and CDR2: SGHDN and FVKESK. The CDR3 spells CASSQRWARTNEQLF. The CDR3, as DNA: TGTGCCAGCAGCCAGCGTTGGGCTAGAACCAATGAGCAGCTCTTC. Using reference TRBV14 and TRBJ2-1 for the parts outside the CDR3, the full variable domain is EAGVTQFPSHSVIEKGQTVTLRCDPISGHDNLYWYRRVMGKEIKFLLHFVKESKQDESGMPNNRFLAERTGGTYSTLKVQPAELEDSGVYFCASSQRWARTNEQLFGPGTRLTVL.

The sample holds one count of this clonotype. The genes are TRBV11-2 and TRBJ2-7, with D perhaps assigned TRBD1 or TRBD2 (6 bases each). V lost 4 bases and J 6 bases, leaving 13 bases between the germline ends. Germline V lookup: CDR1 SGHAT, CDR2 FQNNGV. The CDR3 totals 13 residues. CDR3 DNA: TGTGCCAGCAGCTCCGGGGGCTCGGGCGAGCAGTACTTC. Its translation: CASSSGGSGEQYF.

The CDR3 coding sequence is TGTGCCAGTAGTATGAAGGGACAGTCAGATGGCTACACCTTC. This sequence encodes CASSMKGQSDGYTF. This chain links TRBV19 with TRBJ1-2; 7 nucleotides agree with TRBD1. J was trimmed by 6 bases and V by 3 bases; bases with no gene match: 7. The CDR3 has 14 residues. Germline CDR1 reads LNHDA; CDR2 reads SQIVND (reference sequence).

The gene calls are TRBV10-3 and TRBJ2-1; 10 bases line up with TRBD1. The end of the DNA aligns better with TRBJ2-7, so the J call may be wrong. Germline loops: CDR1 ENHRY, CDR2 SYGVKD. The CDR3 has 14 residues. CDR3 nucleotides: TGTGCCATCAGTGGAGACAGGGGGCGAGGGGAGCAGTACTTC. It encodes CAISGDRGRGEQYF.

This clonotype was observed once. The V and J genes are TRBV29-1 and TRBJ2-2; D is tentatively TRBD1 or TRBD2 (5 bases each). Trimming shortened V by 5 bases and J by 4 bases, and 11 bases separated the two germline ends. The CDR3 runs 13 residues. The germline gives CDR1 SQVTM, CDR2 ANQGSEA. The CDR3: CSVWDGGTGELFF. CDR3 nucleotide sequence: TGCAGCGTTTGGGACGGTGGCACCGGGGAGCTGTTTTTT.

The V and J genes are TRBV19 and TRBJ2-3, with D possibly matching TRBD1 (5 bases). The CDR3 has 15 residues. Trimming took 3 bases from V and 1 from J, leaving 11 bases between them. Germline assignment: CDR1 LNHDA and CDR2 SQIVND (reference sequence). As DNA, the CDR3 is TGTGCCAGTAGTATGGCCCCACAGGGCACAGATACGCAGTATTTT. The encoded protein is CASSMAPQGTDTQYF.

This clonotype came up many times. V usage is TRBV7-9 and J usage is TRBJ2-1, with D perhaps being TRBD1 or TRBD2 (5 bases each). The V end was cut by 5 bases, the J end by 5 bases, with 16 bases between. This CDR3 contains 15 residues. Germline assignment: CDR1 SEHNR and CDR2 FQNEAQ (reference sequence). The CDR3 region has the DNA TGTGCCAGCAGCGACCGGGACCCCGGGGACAATGAGCAGTTCTTC. Encoded protein: CASSDRDPGDNEQFF.

The chain joins TRBV10-1 to TRBJ1-1, with 7 nucleotides matching TRBD1. Unmatched junction bases numbered 4, after V lost 4 bases and J lost 5 bases. Germline CDR1 and CDR2: WNHNN and SYGVQD (reference sequence). The CDR3 has 13 residues. The CDR3 reads CASSGQGWTEAFF. The CDR3 bases are TGCGCCAGCAGTGGACAGGGCTGGACTGAAGCTTTCTTT.

The rearrangement links TRBV5-4 to TRBJ1-3; possible D gene TRBD1, 5 bases. The germline CDR1 and CDR2 sequences are SGHNT and YYREEE (reference sequence). Trimming removed 0 bases from V and 0 bases from J, with 16 bases in between. The CDR3 length is 18 residues. CDR3 sequence reads: CASSLARVSGLSGNTIYF. CDR3 nucleotide sequence: TGTGCCAGCAGCTTGGCCAGAGTGTCAGGGCTCTCTGGAAACACCATATATTTT.

The rearrangement links TRBV11-1 to TRBJ2-1, with TRBD1 as a possible D gene (5 bases). Trimming removed 5 bases from V and 7 bases from J, with 18 bases in between. The CDR3 is 15 amino acids. From germline, CDR1 is SGHAT and CDR2 FQDESV (reference sequence). CDR3 residues: CASSRNSRQPNEQFF. CDR3 DNA sequence: TGTGCCAGCAGCCGGAATTCCAGACAGCCGAATGAGCAGTTCTTC.

The chain combines TRBV25-1 with TRBJ2-7; D is perhaps TRBD1 or TRBD2 (5 bases each). This CDR3 is built from 15 residues. V was clipped by 5 bases and J by 7 bases, with 21 bases between them. Germline V gives CDR1 MGHDK, CDR2 SYGVNS. This chain's CDR3 is CASSNHRRDDYEQYF. CDR3 nucleotides: TGTGCCAGCAGTAACCACCGCCGGGACGACTATGAGCAGTACTTC.

This chain uses TRBV19 with TRBJ2-1; D is unclear. Per the germline V gene, CDR1 is LNHDA and CDR2 is SQIVND (reference sequence). V dropped 4 bases and J dropped 5 bases, with 21 bases sitting between them. This CDR3 contains 17 residues. The DNA of the CDR3 is TGTGCCAGTAGTAGGTTCTTCTCTTCCTCCCCCCACAATGAGCAGTTCTTC. It yields the protein CASSRFFSSSPHNEQFF.

V and J are TRBV3-1 and TRBJ1-2; no reliable D call. This CDR3 is 13 amino acids long. Germline-derived CDR1 and CDR2 are LGHDT and YNNKEL (reference sequence). Between the trimmed V and J ends, which lost 1 base and 4 bases, there was a span of 7 bases. CDR3 residues: CASSQGDIYGYTF. DNA of the CDR3: TGTGCCAGCAGCCAAGGAGACATCTATGGCTACACCTTC.

Note on this clonotype: At one of its ends the junction is not consistent with the germline gene, which may arise from a read error. The chain uses TRBV28 and TRBJ2-7; 7 nucleotides align to TRBD2. This CDR3 spans 14 amino acids. Germline V lookup: CDR1 MDHEN, CDR2 SYDVKM. For the CDR3, the DNA is TGTGCCGGCAGTTTAGAGCGGGAAGCGGGGGAGCAGTACTTC. It encodes CAGSLEREAGEQYF.